The TCR beta chain under discussion was sequenced for a study of cytomegalovirus exposure and HLA in healthy donors. Study-level background: Earlier sequencing of some 170 million T cells yielded approximately 100 million unique TCR beta sequences.

Findings of the study overall: As was reported, the HLA-A and HLA-B alleles of most subjects were accurately predicted from TCR beta sequences. Later analysis demonstrated an association between a missense DCLRE1C variant and TCR beta V- and J-gene trimming.

V lost 0 bases and J 2 bases, leaving 12 bases between the germline ends. Germline CDR1 reads SGHTA; CDR2 reads FQGNSA. The length of the CDR3 is 16 residues. About this clone itself: Antigen unknown.

A multiplex PCR was run with 60 Vbeta primers and 13 Jbeta primers. Repertoires were generated with immunoSEQ multiplex PCR, while TCRdb's copy carries only in-frame clones and drops some. This table holds roughly 180,000 clones, just under 80% found once. This chain links TRBV7-2 with TRBJ2-3; D is perhaps TRBD1 (6 bases). This receptor was obtained from a man aged 25 to 45 in good health and CMV-seronegative. The specimen was PBMCs. The CDR3 reads CASSLAPDRYTDTQYF. The CDR3 nucleotides read TGTGCCAGCAGCTTAGCCCCGGACAGATACACAGATACGCAGTATTTT.